One sample yielded the 12 T cell receptor beta chains listed below, sequenced in a study of T cell responses to AZD1222 COVID-19 vaccine. Assay used: immunoSEQ multiplex PCR; TCRdb lists only in-frame clones, some missing. The data contain about 180,000 clones, roughly 88% of them singletons. Sequencing was performed on peripheral blood, taken on day 0 of AZD1222 vaccination. These receptors all stem from an adult in good health.

This chain joins TRBV5-1 and TRBJ1-2; D gene ambiguous. The CDR3 has 13 amino acids. CDR1 and CDR2 from the germline V gene are SGHRS and YFSETQ. The V end was cut by 4 bases, the J end by 3 bases, with 10 bases between. The CDR3 DNA reads as TGCGCCAGCAGCACTGACCAGGACTATGGCTACACCTTC. Amino acid sequence: CASSTDQDYGYTF.

The chain uses TRBV7-2 and TRBJ1-2, with D uncertain. In germline, CDR1 is SGHTA, CDR2 FQGNSA. The CDR3 consists of 13 residues. The V gene lost 2 bases and the J gene lost 4 bases, with 8 bases spanning the gap. CDR3 DNA: TGTGCCAGCAGCTTAATGCGCCTCTATGGCTACACCTTC. Translated, it gives CASSLMRLYGYTF.

J is TRBJ1-2 and V is TRBV18; D is perhaps TRBD1 (5 bases). V was shortened by 10 bases and J by 3 bases, with 24 bases between the two germline ends. Germline V lookup: CDR1 KGHSH, CDR2 LQKENI. The CDR3 consists of 16 residues. The CDR3 here is CATEPSQGRIDYGYTF. In nucleotides, the CDR3 is TGTGCCACCGAACCGTCTCAGGGAAGGATAGACTATGGCTACACCTTC.

The rearrangement links TRBV30 to TRBJ2-7, with TRBD1 matching over 9 bases. This CDR3 region has 14 residues. CDR1 is GTSNPN, CDR2 SVGIG, per germline (reference sequence). V trimming: 7 bases; J trimming: 4 bases; junction bases outside the gene matches: 11. The CDR3 loop reads CAYLPGQGLYEQYF. The DNA for the CDR3 is TGTGCCTATCTACCGGGACAGGGATTATACGAGCAGTACTTC.

The rearrangement uses TRBV11-2 and TRBJ2-2; the D is unclear. Looked up from germline, CDR1 is SGHAT and CDR2 is FQNNGV. The CDR3 has 14 amino acids. V dropped 1 base and J dropped 5 bases, with 8 bases sitting between them. DNA for the CDR3: TGTGCCAGCAGCTTAGGAGCTAGAACCGGGGAGCTGTTTTTT. Residues: CASSLGARTGELFF.

This clone was seen once. The CDR3 DNA is TGTGCCAGCAGTCGCTCGACAGGGGGGAATCAGCCCCAGCATTTT. Encoded protein: CASSRSTGGNQPQHF. V and J are TRBV27 and TRBJ1-5, with 9 bases matching TRBD1. V trimming: 5 bases; J trimming: 4 bases; junction bases outside the gene matches: 6. Germline-derived CDR1 and CDR2 are MNHEY and SMNVEV (reference sequence). The CDR3 has 15 amino acids.

This chain links TRBV11-1 with TRBJ2-7; 7 bases fit TRBD1. The CDR3 sequence is 14 residues long. The V gene end was trimmed by 3 bases and the J gene end by 2 bases; junction bases not matched to a gene: 4. The germline V gene has CDR1 SGHAT and CDR2 FQDESV (reference sequence). CDR3 in amino acids: CASSFVTGPYEQYF. For the CDR3, the DNA is TGTGCCAGCAGCTTCGTGACAGGGCCCTACGAGCAGTACTTC.

The chain couples TRBV10-1 to TRBJ2-1, with a weak D call TRBD2 (6 bases). Trimming removed 4 bases at V and 0 bases at J, with 16 bases between. Germline V lookup: CDR1 WNHNN, CDR2 SYGVQD (reference sequence). The CDR3 runs 17 residues. The CDR3 region has the DNA TGCGCCAGCAGTGCCCGAGAGCGGGCCCGCTCCTACAATGAGCAGTTCTTC. Amino acid sequence: CASSARERARSYNEQFF.

V is TRBV15 and J is TRBJ1-1; a possible D gene is TRBD1 (5 bases). CDR1 and CDR2 from the germline V gene are LNHNV and YYDKDF (reference sequence). The germline V and J ends were trimmed by 1 base and 3 bases, with 9 bases remaining between them. The CDR3 loop spans 14 amino acids. CDR3 in amino acids: CATSRVSGHTEAFF. The CDR3 bases are TGTGCCACCAGCAGAGTGTCAGGGCACACTGAAGCTTTCTTT.

This chain joins TRBV23-1 and TRBJ1-2; D is unresolved. TRBV23-1 is reported as an ORF; its role is uncertain. The CDR3 sequence is 14 residues long. Between the trimmed V and J ends, which lost 7 bases and 8 bases, there was a span of 20 bases. As DNA, the CDR3 is TGCGCCAGCATCACAATCCCGGGAACGCAGGGCTACACCTTC. Translating it yields CASITIPGTQGYTF.

This rearrangement joins TRBV30 to TRBJ2-7, with 9 bases matching TRBD1. With 5 bases clipped from V and 5 bases from J, the junction kept 1 base outside the gene matches. The CDR3 consists of 11 residues. Per germline, CDR1 GTSNPN and CDR2 SVGIG (reference sequence). This CDR3 is CAWGTGNEQYF. The CDR3 DNA is TGTGCCTGGGGGACAGGGAACGAGCAGTACTTC.

The rearrangement uses TRBV6-5 and TRBJ2-7; TRBD2 agrees at 10 bases. CDR3 length: 15 amino acids. Germline values: CDR1 MNHEY, CDR2 SVGAGI. J was trimmed by 1 base and V by 6 bases; bases with no gene match: 6. The CDR3 sequence: CASRGAGGPSYEQYF. DNA for the CDR3: TGTGCCAGCAGAGGAGCGGGAGGGCCATCCTACGAGCAGTACTTC.